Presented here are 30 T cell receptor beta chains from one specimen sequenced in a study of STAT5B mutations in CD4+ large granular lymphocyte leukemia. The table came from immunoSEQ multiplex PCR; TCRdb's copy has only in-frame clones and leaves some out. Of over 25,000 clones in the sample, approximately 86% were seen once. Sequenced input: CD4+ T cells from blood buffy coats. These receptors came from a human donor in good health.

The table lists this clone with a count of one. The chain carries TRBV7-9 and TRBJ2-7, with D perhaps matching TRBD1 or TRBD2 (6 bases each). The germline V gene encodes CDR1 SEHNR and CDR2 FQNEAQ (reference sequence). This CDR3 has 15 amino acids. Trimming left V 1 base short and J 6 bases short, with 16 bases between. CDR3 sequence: CASSLEGGRAGEQYF. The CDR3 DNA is TGTGCCAGCAGCTTAGAGGGGGGTAGGGCGGGCGAGCAGTACTTC.

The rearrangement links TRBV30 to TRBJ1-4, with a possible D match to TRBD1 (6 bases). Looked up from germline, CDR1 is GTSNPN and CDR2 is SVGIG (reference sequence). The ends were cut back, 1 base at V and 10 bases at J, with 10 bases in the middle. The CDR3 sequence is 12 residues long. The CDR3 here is CAWSESGVKLFF. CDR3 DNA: TGTGCCTGGAGTGAATCAGGGGTAAAACTGTTTTTT.

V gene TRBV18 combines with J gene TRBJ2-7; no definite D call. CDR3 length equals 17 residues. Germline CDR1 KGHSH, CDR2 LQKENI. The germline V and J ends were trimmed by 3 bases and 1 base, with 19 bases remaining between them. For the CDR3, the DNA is TGTGCCAGCTCACCCGCCACCCCGGCGGTGGCATCCTACGAGCAGTACTTC. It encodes CASSPATPAVASYEQYF.

As DNA, the CDR3 is TGTGCCTGGAGTGAATATTTGGGGGTTCGGCAGCCCCAGCATTTT. This translates into CAWSEYLGVRQPQHF. The J gene is TRBJ1-5, the V gene TRBV30, with D possibly matching TRBD1 (5 bases). Trimming took 1 base from V and 7 from J, leaving 17 bases between them. The CDR3 loop spans 15 amino acids. Germline CDR1 reads GTSNPN; CDR2 reads SVGIG (reference sequence).

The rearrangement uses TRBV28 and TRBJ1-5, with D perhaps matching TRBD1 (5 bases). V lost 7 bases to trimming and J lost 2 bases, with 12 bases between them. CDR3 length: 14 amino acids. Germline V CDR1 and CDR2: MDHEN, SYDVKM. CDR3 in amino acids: CASNVVGGNQPQHF. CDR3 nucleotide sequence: TGTGCCAGCAACGTAGTAGGGGGCAATCAGCCCCAGCATTTT.

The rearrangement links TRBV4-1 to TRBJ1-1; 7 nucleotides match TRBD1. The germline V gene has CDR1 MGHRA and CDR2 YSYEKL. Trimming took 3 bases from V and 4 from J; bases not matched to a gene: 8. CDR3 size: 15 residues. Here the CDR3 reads CASSQLDREGTEAFF. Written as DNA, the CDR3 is TGCGCCAGCAGCCAGTTAGACAGGGAAGGCACTGAAGCTTTCTTT.

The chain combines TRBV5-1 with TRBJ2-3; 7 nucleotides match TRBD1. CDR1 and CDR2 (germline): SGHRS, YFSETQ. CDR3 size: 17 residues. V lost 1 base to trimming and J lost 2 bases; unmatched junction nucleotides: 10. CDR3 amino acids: CASSLSRTGDLTDTQYF. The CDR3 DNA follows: TGCGCCAGCAGCTTGTCCCGAACAGGGGACCTCACAGATACGCAGTATTTT.

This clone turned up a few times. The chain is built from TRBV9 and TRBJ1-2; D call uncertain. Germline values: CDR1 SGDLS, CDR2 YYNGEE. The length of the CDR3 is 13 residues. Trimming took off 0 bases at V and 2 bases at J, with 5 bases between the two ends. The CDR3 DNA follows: TGTGCCAGCAGCGTAGGGACGAACTATGGCTACACCTTC. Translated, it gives CASSVGTNYGYTF.

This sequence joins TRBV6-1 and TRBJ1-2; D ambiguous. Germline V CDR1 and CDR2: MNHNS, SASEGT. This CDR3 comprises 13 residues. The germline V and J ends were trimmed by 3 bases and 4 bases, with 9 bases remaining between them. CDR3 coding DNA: TGTGCCAGCAGTGACCCGGGGTTCTATGGCTACACCTTC. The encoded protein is CASSDPGFYGYTF.

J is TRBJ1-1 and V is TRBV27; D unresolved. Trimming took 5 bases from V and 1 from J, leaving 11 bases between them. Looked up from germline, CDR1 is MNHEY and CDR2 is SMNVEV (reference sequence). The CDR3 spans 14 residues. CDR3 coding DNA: TGTGCCAGCAGTACCCGGGGAGGGAACACTGAAGCTTTCTTT. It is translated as CASSTRGGNTEAFF.

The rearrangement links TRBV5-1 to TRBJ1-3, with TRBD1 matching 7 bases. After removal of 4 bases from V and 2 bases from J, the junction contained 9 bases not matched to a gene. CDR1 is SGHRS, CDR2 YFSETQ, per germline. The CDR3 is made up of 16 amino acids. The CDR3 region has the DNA TGCGCCAGCAGCATTGGACAGGCATTAACTGGAAACACCATATATTTT. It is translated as CASSIGQALTGNTIYF.

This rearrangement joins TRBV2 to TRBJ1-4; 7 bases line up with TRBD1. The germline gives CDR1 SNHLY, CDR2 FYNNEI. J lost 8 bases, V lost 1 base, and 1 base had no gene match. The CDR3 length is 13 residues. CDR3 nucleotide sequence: TGTGCCAGCAGTGAAGACAGGGGCGAAAAACTGTTTTTT. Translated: CASSEDRGEKLFF.

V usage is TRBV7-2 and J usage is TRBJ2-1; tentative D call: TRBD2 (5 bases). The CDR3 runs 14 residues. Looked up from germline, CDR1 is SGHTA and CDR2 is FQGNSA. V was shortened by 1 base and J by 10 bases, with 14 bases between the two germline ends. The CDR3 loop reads CASSLEELAPEQFF. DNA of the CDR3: TGTGCCAGCAGCTTAGAGGAGCTAGCCCCCGAGCAGTTCTTC.

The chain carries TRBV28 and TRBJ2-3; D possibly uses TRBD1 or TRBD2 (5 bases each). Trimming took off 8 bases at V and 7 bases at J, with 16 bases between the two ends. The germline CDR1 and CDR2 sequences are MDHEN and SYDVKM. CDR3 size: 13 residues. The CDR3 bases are TGTGCCAGCGGATTACCCCAGGGACATACGCAGTATTTT. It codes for CASGLPQGHTQYF.

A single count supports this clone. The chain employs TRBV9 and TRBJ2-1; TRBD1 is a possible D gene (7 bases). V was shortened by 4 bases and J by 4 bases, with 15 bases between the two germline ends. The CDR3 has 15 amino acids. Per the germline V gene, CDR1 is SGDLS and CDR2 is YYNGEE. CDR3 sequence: CASSLHQGGYNEQFF. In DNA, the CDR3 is TGTGCCAGCAGCCTCCACCAGGGGGGTTACAATGAGCAGTTCTTC.

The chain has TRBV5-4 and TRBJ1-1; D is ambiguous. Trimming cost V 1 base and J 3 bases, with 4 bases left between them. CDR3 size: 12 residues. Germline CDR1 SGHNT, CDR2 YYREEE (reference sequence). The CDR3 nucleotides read TGTGCCAGCAGCTTGAGGGACACTGAAGCTTTCTTT. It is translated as CASSLRDTEAFF.

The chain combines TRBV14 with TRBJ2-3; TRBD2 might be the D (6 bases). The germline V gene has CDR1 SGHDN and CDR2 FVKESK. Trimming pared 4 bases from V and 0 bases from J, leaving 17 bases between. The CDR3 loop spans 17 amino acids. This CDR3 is CASSPYSGSGSTDTQYF. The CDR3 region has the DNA TGTGCCAGCAGCCCCTACTCCGGGAGCGGGAGCACAGATACGCAGTATTTT.

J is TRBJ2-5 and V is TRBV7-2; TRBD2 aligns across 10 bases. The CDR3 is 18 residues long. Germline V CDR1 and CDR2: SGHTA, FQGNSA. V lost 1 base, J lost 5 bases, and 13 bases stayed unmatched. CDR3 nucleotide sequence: TGTGCCAGCAGCTTAGTGGCCTCGGGAGCGGGAGGGCCGGAGACCCAGTACTTC. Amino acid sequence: CASSLVASGAGGPETQYF.

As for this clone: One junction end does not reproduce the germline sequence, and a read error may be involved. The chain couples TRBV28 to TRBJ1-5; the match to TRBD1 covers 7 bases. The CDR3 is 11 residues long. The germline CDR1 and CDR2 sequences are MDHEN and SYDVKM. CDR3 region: CASSPGQETNF. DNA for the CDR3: TGTGCCAGCAGCCCCGGACAGGAAACGAATTTT.

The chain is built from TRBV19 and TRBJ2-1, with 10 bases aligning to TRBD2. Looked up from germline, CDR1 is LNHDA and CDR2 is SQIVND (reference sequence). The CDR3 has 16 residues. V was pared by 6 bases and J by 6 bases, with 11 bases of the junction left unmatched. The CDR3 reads CASRSAGGPVSNEQFF. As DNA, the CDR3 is TGTGCCAGTAGGTCAGCGGGAGGGCCGGTTAGCAATGAGCAGTTCTTC.

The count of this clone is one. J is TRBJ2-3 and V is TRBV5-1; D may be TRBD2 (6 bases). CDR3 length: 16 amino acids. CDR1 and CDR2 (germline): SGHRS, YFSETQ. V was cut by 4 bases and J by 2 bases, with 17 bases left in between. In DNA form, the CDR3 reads TGCGCCAGCAGCCCCTGGAGGGACCTTAACACAGATACGCAGTATTTT. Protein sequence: CASSPWRDLNTDTQYF.

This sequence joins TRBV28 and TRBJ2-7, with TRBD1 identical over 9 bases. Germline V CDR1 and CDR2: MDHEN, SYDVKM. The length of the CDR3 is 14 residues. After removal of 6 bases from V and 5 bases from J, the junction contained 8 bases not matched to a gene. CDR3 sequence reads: CASRAPGQGHEQYF. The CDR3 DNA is TGTGCCAGCAGAGCCCCGGGACAGGGACACGAGCAGTACTTC.

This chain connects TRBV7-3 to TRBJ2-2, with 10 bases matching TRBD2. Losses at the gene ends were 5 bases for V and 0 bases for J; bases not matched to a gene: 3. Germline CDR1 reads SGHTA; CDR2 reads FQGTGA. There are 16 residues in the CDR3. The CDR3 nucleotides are TGTGCCAGCAGCCGCGGACTAGCGGCGAACACCGGGGAGCTGTTTTTT. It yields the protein CASSRGLAANTGELFF.

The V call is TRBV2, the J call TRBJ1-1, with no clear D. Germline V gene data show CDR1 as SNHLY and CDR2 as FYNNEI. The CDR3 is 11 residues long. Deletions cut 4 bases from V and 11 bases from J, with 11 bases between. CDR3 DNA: TGTGCCAGCAGTGTTCAACGGCAGGCTTTCTTT. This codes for CASSVQRQAFF.

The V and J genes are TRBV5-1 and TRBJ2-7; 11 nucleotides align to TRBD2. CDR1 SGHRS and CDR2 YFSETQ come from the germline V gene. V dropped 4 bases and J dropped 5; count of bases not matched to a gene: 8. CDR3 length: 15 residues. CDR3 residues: CASSVSGRGSDEQYF. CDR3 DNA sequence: TGCGCCAGCAGCGTTAGCGGGAGGGGGAGCGACGAGCAGTACTTC.

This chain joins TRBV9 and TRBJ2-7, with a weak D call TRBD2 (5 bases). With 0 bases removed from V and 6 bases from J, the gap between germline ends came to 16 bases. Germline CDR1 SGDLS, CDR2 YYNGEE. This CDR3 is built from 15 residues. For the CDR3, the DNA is TGTGCCAGCAGCGTAGCTTCGCGGGTGAGCGGCGAGCAGTACTTC. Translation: CASSVASRVSGEQYF.

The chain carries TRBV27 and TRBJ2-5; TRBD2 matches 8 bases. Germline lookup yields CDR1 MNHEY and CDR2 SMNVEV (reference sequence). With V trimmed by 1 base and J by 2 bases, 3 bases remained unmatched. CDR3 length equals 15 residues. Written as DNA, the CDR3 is TGTGCCAGCAGTTTATGGCTAGCGGGTCAAGAGACCCAGTACTTC. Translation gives CASSLWLAGQETQYF.

CDR3 protein: CATSRGSGPYNEQFF. DNA for the CDR3: TGTGCCACCAGCAGGGGATCCGGACCCTACAATGAGCAGTTCTTC. The chain recombines TRBV15 with TRBJ2-1; no reliable D call. Germline values: CDR1 LNHNV, CDR2 YYDKDF (reference sequence). The CDR3 has 15 amino acids. With 3 bases removed from V and 2 bases from J, the gap between germline ends came to 11 bases.

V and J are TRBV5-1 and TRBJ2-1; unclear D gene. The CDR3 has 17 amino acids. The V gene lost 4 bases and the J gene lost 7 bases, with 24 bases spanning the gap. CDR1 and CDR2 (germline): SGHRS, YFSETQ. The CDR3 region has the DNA TGCGCCAGCAGCACGGACGGCGACGCCCTACGTGGGAATGAGCAGTTCTTC. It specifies CASSTDGDALRGNEQFF.

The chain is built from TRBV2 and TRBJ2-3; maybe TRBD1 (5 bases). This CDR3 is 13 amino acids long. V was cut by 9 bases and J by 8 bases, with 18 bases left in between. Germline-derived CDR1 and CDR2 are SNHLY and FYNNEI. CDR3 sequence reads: CASRRTTLGTQYF. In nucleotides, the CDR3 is TGTGCCAGTAGACGGACAACTTTGGGTACGCAGTATTTT.